The clone carrying this T cell receptor (beta chain) has only a few counts. The antigen is not known. The data derive from a study of beta chain features in type 1 diabetes. Study results and limitations: The study found moderately but significantly shorter TCRB CDR3s in all four CD4+ subsets of Type 1 diabetes patients.

The CDR3 consists of 17 residues. Germline assignment: CDR1 MGHRA and CDR2 YSYEKL. Trimming took off 6 bases at V and 4 bases at J, with 21 bases between the two ends. Sequencing targeted expressed TCRB transcripts, as all isolated RNA had been reverse transcribed. Profiling relied on immunoSEQ multiplex PCR, and the TCRdb table lists in-frame clones only, not all of them. The sample shows just over 600,000 clones, about 14% of them seen only once. The V gene is TRBV4-1, the J gene TRBJ2-2; no definite D call. The TCR comes from a man aged 18 to 29 in good health. The sequenced sample consisted of naive CD4+ T cells from blood. The CDR3 DNA follows: TGCGCCAGCAGTCCACCCCAAGGCGGCAAAATCACCGGGGAGCTGTTTTTT. It specifies CASSPPQGGKITGELFF.